The 21 T cell receptor beta chains listed next were all sequenced from one sample in a study of cytomegalovirus exposure and HLA in healthy donors. The PCR had 60 Vbeta and 13 Jbeta primers. Sequenced by immunoSEQ multiplex PCR; TCRdb stores in-frame clones only, minus some. The repertoire holds 150,000 to 200,000 clones, 70% to 80% seen once, with 1.6% in the top ten. The source material was PBMCs. Source of these receptors: a woman aged 50 to 60 in good health and CMV-seronegative.

The rearrangement joins TRBV5-6 to TRBJ2-5; the D is unclear. The CDR3 sequence is 13 residues long. With 4 bases removed from V and 1 base from J, the gap between germline ends came to 8 bases. Germline lookup yields CDR1 SGHDT and CDR2 YYEEEE. CDR3: CASSRLGQETQYF. Here the CDR3 DNA reads TGTGCCAGCAGCCGACTTGGCCAAGAGACCCAGTACTTC.

The chain couples TRBV11-1 to TRBJ2-7; tentatively, D is TRBD2 (5 bases). V was clipped by 8 bases and J by 7 bases, with 21 bases between them. Germline assignment: CDR1 SGHAT and CDR2 FQDESV (reference sequence). The CDR3 is 14 amino acids. The CDR3 loop reads CASSEARVSGEQYF. Written as DNA, the CDR3 is TGTGCCAGCTCCGAAGCCCGGGTGTCGGGAGAGCAGTACTTC.

CDR3 DNA: TGTGCCAGCTACCCCCCGACAGGGCCCCTTGAAGCTTTCTTT. This encodes CASYPPTGPLEAFF. This rearrangement joins TRBV6-5 to TRBJ1-1; 7 nucleotides align to TRBD1. The CDR3 is 14 residues long. CDR1 and CDR2 (germline): MNHEY, SVGAGI. Trimming took 8 bases from V and 7 from J; bases not matched to a gene: 13.

The chain employs TRBV6-1 and TRBJ1-1; TRBD1 aligns across 8 bases. Trimming at V came to 6 bases and at J to 5 bases, leaving 8 bases not matched to a gene. CDR1 and CDR2 (germline): MNHNS, SASEGT. The CDR3 extends over 14 amino acids. CDR3 region: CASSPGQGGTEAFF. CDR3 in DNA: TGTGCCAGCAGCCCCGGACAGGGCGGTACTGAAGCTTTCTTT.

This clone was picked up one time. DNA of the CDR3: TGTGCCTGGGGAACAGGGGACTATGGCTACACCTTC. Its translation: CAWGTGDYGYTF. This chain connects TRBV30 to TRBJ1-2; TRBD1 aligns across 7 bases. This CDR3 has 12 amino acids. V shed 5 bases, J shed 3 bases, and the junction held 3 bases outside the gene matches. Germline V gene lookup returns CDR1 GTSNPN and CDR2 SVGIG (reference sequence). The variable domain in full, with the rest retrieved from reference TRBV30 and TRBJ1-2, is SQTIHQWPATLVQPVGSPLSLECTVEGTSNPNLYWYRQAAGRGLQLLFYSVGIGQISSEVPQNLSASRPQDRQFILSSKKLLLSDSGFYLCAWGTGDYGYTFGSGTRLTVV.

The chain employs TRBV6-1 and TRBJ2-1; D may be TRBD1 (6 bases). Germline assignment: CDR1 MNHNS and CDR2 SASEGT. The CDR3 is 13 residues long. Trimming stripped 4 bases from V and 7 bases from J, with 11 bases between. The CDR3 spells CASSVWQGNEQFF. DNA of the CDR3: TGTGCCAGCAGTGTTTGGCAGGGGAATGAGCAGTTCTTC.

Concerning this clone itself: This specimen includes other DNA sequences encoding the same CDR3. The rearrangement joins TRBV29-1 to TRBJ2-7; 7 bases align to TRBD1. V was pared by 4 bases and J by 2 bases, with 2 bases of the junction left unmatched. CDR1 SQVTM and CDR2 ANQGSEA come from the germline V gene. The CDR3 length is 12 residues. The CDR3 DNA is TGCAGCGTTGGGGGACAGACCTACGAGCAGTACTTC. This gives the protein CSVGGQTYEQYF.

This rearrangement joins TRBV14 to TRBJ2-1; TRBD1 aligns across 10 bases. This CDR3 comprises 15 residues. In germline, CDR1 is SGHDN, CDR2 FVKESK. Losses at the gene ends were 8 bases for V and 7 bases for J; bases not matched to a gene: 11. Here the CDR3 reads CASSLGQGRRNEQFF. The CDR3 DNA reads TGTGCCAGCTCATTGGGACAGGGGCGCAGGAATGAGCAGTTCTTC.

This chain joins TRBV15 and TRBJ1-5, with D perhaps TRBD1 (6 bases). The V gene's germline CDR1 is LNHNV and CDR2 YYDKDF (reference sequence). Trimming removed 1 base at V and 7 bases at J, with 14 bases between. The CDR3 runs to 15 residues. DNA of the CDR3: TGTGCCACCAGCAGAGGTCACAGGGACGGACAGCCCCAGCATTTT. Its translation is CATSRGHRDGQPQHF.

The V call is TRBV25-1, the J call TRBJ2-5; no definite D call. The CDR3 runs 11 residues. Germline assignment: CDR1 MGHDK and CDR2 SYGVNS. V lost 8 bases and J lost 3, with 7 bases in between. The CDR3 here is CASGAKETQYF. The DNA of the CDR3 is TGTGCCAGCGGAGCAAAAGAGACCCAGTACTTC.

The V call is TRBV19, the J call TRBJ1-5, with D uncertain. V was trimmed by 5 bases and J by 3 bases, leaving 14 bases between them. The germline V gene encodes CDR1 LNHDA and CDR2 SQIVND (reference sequence). The CDR3 contains 15 residues. CDR3 bases: TGTGCCAGTAGTTCTCTCGAGGCGAACAATCAGCCCCAGCATTTT. This codes for CASSSLEANNQPQHF.

This chain connects TRBV7-2 to TRBJ2-1; 8 bases are a match to TRBD2. After removal of 11 bases from V and 7 bases from J, the junction contained 13 bases not matched to a gene. The CDR3 is made up of 14 amino acids. Germline CDR1 is SGHTA and CDR2 is FQGNSA. CDR3 sequence: CASKNGRARNEQFF. The CDR3 nucleotides are TGTGCCTCTAAAAACGGGAGGGCCCGGAATGAGCAGTTCTTC.

The rearrangement links TRBV7-8 to TRBJ2-3; possibly TRBD1 for D (6 bases). The germline gives CDR1 SGHVS, CDR2 FQNEAQ. Trimming took 1 base from V and 1 from J, leaving 15 bases between them. The CDR3 contains 17 residues. DNA for the CDR3: TGTGCCAGCAGCTTAGTCCCAGGGGAAGGAGGCACAGATACGCAGTATTTT. This sequence encodes CASSLVPGEGGTDTQYF. The entire variable domain, with the rest obtained from reference TRBV7-8 and TRBJ2-3, is as follows: GAGVSQSPRYKVAKRGQDVALRCDPISGHVSLFWYQQALGQGPEFLTYFQNEAQLDKSGLPSDRFFAERPEGSVSTLKIQRTQQEDSAVYLCASSLVPGEGGTDTQYFGPGTRLTVL.

This clone was detected once. V gene TRBV7-9 combines with J gene TRBJ2-1; TRBD2 matches 9 bases. CDR1 is SEHNR and CDR2 is FQNEAQ in the germline V gene (reference sequence). V dropped 6 bases and J dropped 2; count of bases not matched to a gene: 5. This CDR3 is 15 amino acids long. The CDR3 sequence: CASRYSGSAYNEQFF. DNA for the CDR3: TGTGCCAGCAGATATAGCGGGAGTGCCTACAATGAGCAGTTCTTC.

The J gene is TRBJ1-1, the V gene TRBV7-2, with D maybe TRBD1 (6 bases). The CDR3 has 15 amino acids. V shed 7 bases and J shed 1 base, with 16 bases lying between them. Germline V gene data show CDR1 as SGHTA and CDR2 as FQGNSA. CDR3 nucleotides: TGTGCCAGCACCCTACAGGGCCTTCCGAACACTGAAGCTTTCTTT. Amino acid sequence: CASTLQGLPNTEAFF.

This chain joins TRBV11-3 and TRBJ1-1; maybe TRBD1 (5 bases). The CDR3 totals 13 residues. Per germline, CDR1 SGHNT and CDR2 YENEEA. Trimming removed 5 bases from V and 5 bases from J, with 12 bases in between. CDR3 sequence reads: CASSQGMGTEAFF. The CDR3 DNA reads TGTGCCAGCAGCCAGGGCATGGGGACTGAAGCTTTCTTT.

The chain combines TRBV5-1 with TRBJ2-1; 13 nucleotides align to TRBD2. The CDR3 has 18 amino acids. The germline V gene encodes CDR1 SGHRS and CDR2 YFSETQ. The ends lost 5 bases at V and 0 bases at J; junction bases unmatched: 8. The CDR3 spells CASSKTSGGPSSYNEQFF. CDR3 coding DNA: TGCGCCAGCAGTAAGACTAGCGGGGGGCCCAGCTCCTACAATGAGCAGTTCTTC.

This rearrangement joins TRBV4-3 to TRBJ1-2; 7 bases fit TRBD1. Germline V lookup: CDR1 LGHNA, CDR2 YSLEER. Losses at the gene ends were 0 bases for V and 0 bases for J; bases not matched to a gene: 4. This CDR3 comprises 16 residues. This chain's CDR3 is CASSQEPGTANYGYTF. The CDR3 nucleotides are TGCGCCAGCAGCCAAGAACCAGGGACAGCTAACTATGGCTACACCTTC.

This clone has just a few counts. Other nucleotide sequences from this sample produce the same CDR3. The rearrangement links TRBV7-3 to TRBJ2-2; 8 bases fit TRBD2. V shed 2 bases, J shed 1 base, and the junction held 0 bases outside the gene matches. The germline V gene encodes CDR1 SGHTA and CDR2 FQGTGA. The CDR3 runs 15 residues. The CDR3 here is CASSLAGGNTGELFF. In DNA, the CDR3 is TGTGCCAGCAGCTTAGCGGGAGGGAACACCGGGGAGCTGTTTTTT.

This clone was seen only once. The rearrangement joins TRBV18 to TRBJ1-5, with unresolved D. The CDR3 covers 13 residues. In germline, CDR1 is KGHSH, CDR2 LQKENI. Trimming took 3 bases from V and 4 from J, leaving 7 bases between them. In nucleotides, the CDR3 is TGTGCCAGCTCACCTACAGAGAATCAGCCCCAGCATTTT. This translates into CASSPTENQPQHF. The variable domain in full, completed from reference TRBV18 and TRBJ1-5, reads NAGVMQNPRHLVRRRGQEARLRCSPMKGHSHVYWYRQLPEEGLKFMVYLQKENIIDESGMPKERFSAEFPKEGPSILRIQQVVRGDSAAYFCASSPTENQPQHFGDGTRLSIL.

The V call is TRBV4-1, the J call TRBJ2-1; D not certain. The CDR3 has 13 amino acids. V was clipped by 0 bases and J by 5 bases, with 5 bases between them. The germline gives CDR1 MGHRA, CDR2 YSYEKL. Here the CDR3 reads CASSQDRHNEQFF. The DNA of the CDR3 is TGCGCCAGCAGCCAAGATCGTCACAATGAGCAGTTCTTC.